The sequence of this TCR beta chain was determined in a study of blood T cell repertoires in COVID-19. At the level of the study: The samples span acute and convalescent COVID-19 from the United States, Italy and Spain. PBMCs, B-cell-depleted T cells, or T cells provided the cDNA or gDNA that made up the material.

The table lists this clone with a few counts. The repertoire was sequenced with immunoSEQ multiplex PCR; TCRdb's copy has only in-frame clones and lacks some. Here the sample spans about 200,000 clones, around 86% being singletons. Trimming stripped 5 bases from V and 11 bases from J, with 16 bases between. The CDR3 length is 13 residues. The germline gives CDR1 MDHEN, CDR2 SYDVKM. Material: peripheral blood. The source of this sequence is a man aged 55 to 70 with acute or convalescent COVID-19. The chain employs TRBV28 and TRBJ1-5; the D gene is possibly TRBD1 (5 bases). CDR3 amino acids: CASSPDIRGTQHF. The CDR3 DNA reads TGTGCCAGCAGTCCGGACATTCGTGGGACCCAGCATTTT.